The entry below describes one T cell receptor beta chain. Generated by immunoSEQ multiplex PCR, the TCRdb table keeps only in-frame clones and is missing some. The sample consists of tens of thousands of clones, around four fifths of them appearing once. This record belongs to a study of radiotherapy plus CTLA-4 blockade in lung cancer. Per the germline V gene, CDR1 is MNHGY and CDR2 is SVAAGI. This CDR3 comprises 20 residues. V shed 1 base and J 0 bases; nucleotides not matched to a gene: 13. The chain employs TRBV6-9 and TRBJ1-5; TRBD1 matches at 9 bases. The sequencing here drew on peripheral blood, taken from a patient treated with radiotherapy plus ipilimumab. The origin of this receptor is a human donor with non-small cell lung cancer who had a complete response to radiotherapy plus ipilimumab. CDR3 protein: CASSYYRGPSDDNSNQPQHF. DNA of the CDR3: TGTGCCAGCAGTTATTACAGGGGGCCCTCGGATGACAATAGCAATCAGCCCCAGCATTTT.